This T cell receptor beta chain was observed in a study of beta chain features in type 1 diabetes. A remark on this clone: The target antigen is unknown.

Trimming cost V 8 bases and J 7 bases, with 23 bases left between them. CDR1 and CDR2 (germline): LNHDA, SQIVND (reference sequence). CDR3 length: 16 residues. Markers CD45RO/CCR7/CD25/CD127/CD95/CD27 served to sort CD4+ naive, central memory, regulatory and stem cell-like memory cells. Study-wide findings and caveats: Shorter TCRB CDR3s, moderately but significantly so, marked every one of the four CD4+ subsets in Type 1 diabetes patients. Naive, central memory and Treg TCRB repertoires seemed to resemble each other more closely in patients than they did in healthy donors. For TCRB rearrangement, an influence of HLA type remained unresolved here.

Expressed TCRB transcripts were sequenced after all isolated RNA was converted to cDNA. Clones were read by immunoSEQ multiplex PCR, and TCRdb kept only the in-frame ones, dropping some. The data contain 500,000 to 850,000 clones, about 14% of them singletons. The receptor comes from a young man with type 1 diabetes. The sequencing sample was made of naive CD4+ T cells from blood. The chain recombines TRBV19 with TRBJ2-2, with D possibly being TRBD2 (6 bases). The CDR3 coding sequence is TGTGCCAGTTGCCCTTCCCCGGGACCGCGGGGCGGGGAGCTGTTTTTT. Its protein is CASCPSPGPRGGELFF.